This T cell receptor beta chain was recovered during a study of T-cell reconstitution after alpha-beta-depleted transplantation in children. Many counts were recorded for this clonotype. Unique molecular identifiers were incorporated when the TCRbeta library was constructed. TCRdb reanalysed the PCR reads using MiXCR and keeps one entry per CDR3 protein. This repertoire shows hundreds of thousands of distinct CDR3 sequences, over 9.5% found once; its top ten account for less than 4.5%. With 3 bases removed from V and 1 base from J, the gap between germline ends came to 10 bases. This CDR3 comprises 14 residues.

The genes are TRBV12-3 or TRBV12-4 and TRBJ2-7; D call uncertain. The sample in question was PBMCs from the stem cell graft donor, obtained from the stem cell graft. This clonotype was obtained from a human donor who donated a stem cell graft to a child with acute myeloid leukemia. CDR3 loop: CASSFPGRSYEQYF. CDR3 DNA sequence: TGTGCCAGCAGTTTTCCGGGCAGATCCTACGAGCAGTACTTC.